Each of the 13 T cell receptor beta chains below was sequenced from the same sample in a study of cytomegalovirus exposure and HLA in healthy donors (dated by TCRdb to the late 2010s). Library preparation employed the immunoSEQ multiplex PCR assay. For the multiplex PCR, a mixture combining 60 forward primers for TCR Vbeta segments and 13 reverse primers for TCR Jbeta segments was used. The table was pulled from immuneACCESS by TCRdb, which kept in-frame rearrangements only. Such tables lose some clones; where checked, under half of the loss comes from unresolved V genes, and the rest has no known cause. A total of about 130,000 clones appear in this sample, 80% to 85% of them only once. The ten most abundant clones make up 0.55% to 0.85% of the sample. The material sequenced was PBMCs. These TCRs come from a man between 18 and 29 years old in good health and CMV-seronegative.

This chain uses TRBV4-3 with TRBJ2-1; TRBD2 matches 11 bases. V shed 0 bases, J shed 9 bases, and the junction held 7 bases outside the gene matches. The CDR3 has 16 amino acids. The germline V gene encodes CDR1 LGHNA and CDR2 YSLEER. The CDR3 DNA follows: TGCGCCAGCAGCCAAGAGGAAAGACTAGCGGGGCGTGAGCAGTTCTTC. This sequence encodes CASSQEERLAGREQFF.

The chain carries TRBV11-2 and TRBJ1-5; possible D gene TRBD1, 6 bases. The CDR3 is made up of 15 amino acids. The germline CDR1 and CDR2 sequences are SGHAT and FQNNGV. The V gene lost 5 bases and the J gene lost 0 bases, with 11 bases spanning the gap. The CDR3 DNA sequence: TGTGCCAGCAGCCCCGGACAGTATAGCAATCAGCCCCAGCATTTT. It specifies CASSPGQYSNQPQHF.

V and J are TRBV6-1 and TRBJ1-2; D might be TRBD1 (5 bases). Germline values: CDR1 MNHNS, CDR2 SASEGT. V shed 4 bases and J shed 2 bases, with 14 bases lying between them. This CDR3 is 15 amino acids long. The CDR3: CASSGDYSNNYGYTF. CDR3 bases: TGTGCCAGCAGTGGGGACTACAGCAACAACTATGGCTACACCTTC.

The genes are TRBV28 and TRBJ1-5; D uncertain. The CDR3 contains 12 residues. The germline gives CDR1 MDHEN, CDR2 SYDVKM. V was trimmed by 3 bases and J by 7 bases, leaving 7 bases between them. The CDR3 nucleotides are TGTGCCAGCAGTTTGGGCGAACAGCCCCAGCATTTT. It yields the protein CASSLGEQPQHF.

This rearrangement joins TRBV18 to TRBJ1-1; tentative D call: TRBD1 (5 bases). V lost 6 bases and J lost 8, with 19 bases in between. The CDR3 extends over 14 amino acids. Per the germline V gene, CDR1 is KGHSH and CDR2 is LQKENI. The CDR3 protein is CASSSGGVDPEAFF. Here the CDR3 DNA reads TGTGCCAGCTCCTCCGGGGGGGTCGACCCAGAAGCTTTCTTT.

This chain links TRBV19 with TRBJ1-1; TRBD1 matches 9 bases. The germline V gene has CDR1 LNHDA and CDR2 SQIVND (reference sequence). The CDR3 loop spans 15 amino acids. The V and J ends lost 2 bases and 1 base, in that order; junction bases with no gene match: 2. The CDR3 loop reads CASSIKGQGNTEAFF. As DNA, the CDR3 is TGTGCCAGTAGTATAAAGGGACAGGGGAACACTGAAGCTTTCTTT.

The V and J genes are TRBV5-1 and TRBJ1-1; D gene unclear. Trimming stripped 7 bases from V and 0 bases from J, with 10 bases between. This CDR3 is built from 13 residues. Germline loops: CDR1 SGHRS, CDR2 YFSETQ. CDR3 sequence reads: CASQREMNTEAFF. CDR3 coding DNA: TGCGCCAGCCAGAGGGAAATGAACACTGAAGCTTTCTTT. The full variable domain, with the rest looked up from reference TRBV5-1 and TRBJ1-1, is KAGVTQTPRYLIKTRGQQVTLSCSPISGHRSVSWYQQTPGQGLQFLFEYFSETQRNKGNFPGRFSGRQFSNSRSEMNVSTLELGDSALYLCASQREMNTEAFFGQGTRLTVV.

Only a few counts were recorded for this clone. The chain has TRBV28 and TRBJ2-5; 9 bases agree with TRBD1. Losses at the gene ends were 7 bases for V and 4 bases for J; bases not matched to a gene: 7. CDR1 and CDR2 from the germline V gene are MDHEN and SYDVKM. CDR3 length: 14 residues. The CDR3 protein is CASTETGGVETQYF. Here the CDR3 DNA reads TGTGCCAGCACTGAGACAGGGGGAGTAGAGACCCAGTACTTC.

The chain has TRBV27 and TRBJ1-6; D call uncertain. Trimming removed 4 bases at V and 8 bases at J, with 15 bases between. CDR3 length: 15 amino acids. CDR1 is MNHEY and CDR2 is SMNVEV in the germline V gene (reference sequence). CDR3 amino acids: CASSSWPLPDSPLHF. The CDR3 DNA is TGTGCCAGCAGTTCCTGGCCTCTTCCCGATTCACCCCTCCACTTT.

This chain connects TRBV7-6 to TRBJ2-7; 10 bases are a match to TRBD1. This CDR3 comprises 15 residues. Trimming cost V 5 bases and J 6 bases; bases outside gene matches: 10. The germline gives CDR1 SGHVS, CDR2 FNYEAQ. In DNA form, the CDR3 reads TGTGCCAGCAGCCGGACCGGGACAGGGGTCACCGAGCAGTACTTC. Its protein is CASSRTGTGVTEQYF.

The chain carries TRBV18 and TRBJ1-6, with 8 bases lining up with TRBD1. V trimming: 5 bases; J trimming: 9 bases; junction bases outside the gene matches: 12. Germline loops: CDR1 KGHSH, CDR2 LQKENI. The CDR3 sequence is 16 residues long. This CDR3 is CASSSDSLDRGSPLHF. CDR3 DNA: TGTGCCAGCTCATCGGACAGTCTCGACAGGGGTTCACCCCTCCACTTT.

The chain is built from TRBV27 and TRBJ2-1; D is perhaps TRBD2 (6 bases). This CDR3 is built from 14 residues. Trimming cost V 2 bases and J 7 bases, with 12 bases left between them. From germline, CDR1 is MNHEY and CDR2 SMNVEV (reference sequence). Here the CDR3 reads CASSLVGRMNEQFF. In DNA, the CDR3 is TGTGCCAGCAGTTTAGTAGGGAGGATGAATGAGCAGTTCTTC.

This clone is a singleton in its sample. The V call is TRBV7-9, the J call TRBJ2-5; TRBD2 might be the D (7 bases). This CDR3 has 14 residues. Germline values: CDR1 SEHNR, CDR2 FQNEAQ (reference sequence). Deletions cut 3 bases from V and 5 bases from J, with 13 bases between. Written as DNA, the CDR3 is TGTGCCAGCAGCTTCGGTGGGGGGGCGGAGACCCAGTACTTC. Its translation: CASSFGGGAETQYF.